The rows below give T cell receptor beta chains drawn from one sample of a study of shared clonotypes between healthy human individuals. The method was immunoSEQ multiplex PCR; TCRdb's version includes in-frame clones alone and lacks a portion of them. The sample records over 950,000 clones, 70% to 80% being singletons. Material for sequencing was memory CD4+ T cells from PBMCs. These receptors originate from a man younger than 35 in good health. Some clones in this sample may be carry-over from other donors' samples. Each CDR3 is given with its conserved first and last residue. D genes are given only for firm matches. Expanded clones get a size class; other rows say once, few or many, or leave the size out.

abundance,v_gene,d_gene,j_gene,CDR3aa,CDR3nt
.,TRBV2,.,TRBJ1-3,CATLRGMDGNTIYF,TGTGCCACCCTCAGGGGAATGGATGGAAACACCATATATTTT
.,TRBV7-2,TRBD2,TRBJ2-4,CASSLELAGATKAKNIQYF,TGTGCCAGCAGCTTAGAGCTAGCGGGAGCCACTAAAGCCAAAAACATTCAGTACTTC
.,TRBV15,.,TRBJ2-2,CATSRDGAGELFF,TGTGCCACCAGCAGAGATGGGGCCGGGGAGCTGTTTTTT
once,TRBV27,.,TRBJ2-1,CASSPRPSANEQFF,TGTGCCAGCAGCCCCCGGCCCTCTGCAAATGAGCAGTTCTTC
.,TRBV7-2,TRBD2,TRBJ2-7,CASSTRSGTAYEQYF,TGTGCCAGCAGCACACGGAGCGGGACCGCCTACGAGCAGTACTTC
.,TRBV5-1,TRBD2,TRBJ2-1,CASSLPGLAVYEQFF,TGCGCCAGCAGCCTACCGGGACTAGCGGTCTATGAGCAGTTCTTC
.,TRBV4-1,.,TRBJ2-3,CASSQDYRADTQYF,TGCGCCAGCAGCCAAGATTATCGGGCAGATACGCAGTATTTT
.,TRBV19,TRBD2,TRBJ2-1,CASSSPSGSWGDEQFF,TGTGCCAGTAGTTCACCCAGCGGGAGTTGGGGCGATGAGCAGTTCTTC
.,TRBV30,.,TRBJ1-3,CAHYAGGLPMSSGNTIYF,TGTGCCCACTATGCGGGGGGCCTACCCATGAGCTCTGGAAACACCATATATTTT
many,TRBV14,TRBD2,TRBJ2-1,CASSQDGREGRNEQFF,TGTGCCAGCAGCCAAGACGGGCGGGAGGGCCGCAATGAGCAGTTCTTC
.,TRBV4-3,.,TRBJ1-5,CASSQDRVGSNQPQHF,TGCGCCAGCAGCCAAGATCGGGTTGGGAGCAATCAGCCCCAGCATTTT
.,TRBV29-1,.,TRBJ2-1,CSGSNNEQFF,TGCAGCGGGTCAAACAATGAGCAGTTCTTC
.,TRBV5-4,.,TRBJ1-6,CASSLTGDNSPLHF,TGTGCCAGCAGCTTAACCGGTGATAATTCACCCCTCCACTTT
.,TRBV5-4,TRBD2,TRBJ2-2,CASSPGGGDTGELFF,TGTGCCAGCAGCCCCGGGGGGGGAGACACCGGGGAGCTGTTTTTT
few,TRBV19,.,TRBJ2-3,CASSITDTQYF,TGTGCCAGTAGTATCACAGATACGCAGTATTTT
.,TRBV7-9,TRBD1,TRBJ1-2,CASSLRTGDGYTF,TGTGCCAGCAGCCTTCGGACAGGGGACGGCTACACCTTC
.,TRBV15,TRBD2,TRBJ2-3,CATSSNAGEVDTQYF,TGTGCCACCAGCTCGAATGCGGGAGAGGTAGATACGCAGTATTTT
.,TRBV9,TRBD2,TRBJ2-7,CASSVAGSGAAYEQYF,TGTGCCAGCAGCGTAGCGGGGAGCGGGGCCGCCTACGAGCAGTACTTC
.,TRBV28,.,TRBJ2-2,CASSGGPSTGELFF,TGTGCCAGCAGCGGGGGGCCAAGCACCGGGGAGCTGTTTTTT
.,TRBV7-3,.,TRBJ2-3,CASSYEQWGSDTQYF,TGTGCCAGCAGCTATGAACAATGGGGATCGGATACGCAGTATTTT
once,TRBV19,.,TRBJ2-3,CASSGSSAGTDTQYF,TGTGCCAGCTCAGGATCCTCAGCGGGTACAGATACGCAGTATTTT
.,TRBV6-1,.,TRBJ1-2,CASSTTSNYGYTF,TGTGCCAGCAGTACGACTTCCAACTATGGCTACACCTTC
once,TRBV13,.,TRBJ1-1,CASSLEGSMNTEAFF,TGTGCCAGCAGCTTAGAGGGGAGCATGAACACTGAAGCTTTCTTT
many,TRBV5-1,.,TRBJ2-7,CASSLGGVIYEQYF,TGCGCCAGCAGCTTGGGAGGCGTGATCTACGAGCAGTACTTC
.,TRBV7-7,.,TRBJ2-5,CASSLGGGRETQYF,TGTGCCAGCAGCTTAGGGGGAGGAAGGGAGACCCAGTACTTC
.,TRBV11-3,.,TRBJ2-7,CASSSGLTYEQYF,TGTGCCAGCAGCTCGGGCCTGACCTACGAGCAGTACTTC
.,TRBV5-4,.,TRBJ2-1,CASSKPGGVSARNEQFF,TGTGCCAGCTCAAAGCCAGGTGGGGTTTCGGCTAGGAATGAGCAGTTCTTC
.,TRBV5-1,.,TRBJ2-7,CASNLAAGGTYEQYF,TGCGCCAGCAACCTGGCGGCAGGGGGGACCTACGAGCAGTACTTC